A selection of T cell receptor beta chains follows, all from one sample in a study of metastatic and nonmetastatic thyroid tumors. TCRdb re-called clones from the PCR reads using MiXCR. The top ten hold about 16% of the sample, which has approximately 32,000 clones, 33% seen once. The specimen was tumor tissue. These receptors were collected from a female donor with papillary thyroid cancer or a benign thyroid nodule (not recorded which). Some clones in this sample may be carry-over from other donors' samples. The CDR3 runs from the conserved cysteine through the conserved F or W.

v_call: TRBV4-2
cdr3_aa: CASSHSGTSGMDTQYF

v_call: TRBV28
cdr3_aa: CATTSGGYQPQHF

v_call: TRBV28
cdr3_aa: CASRLGTWETYEQYF

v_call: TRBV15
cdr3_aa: CATSRGGLAGGETQYF

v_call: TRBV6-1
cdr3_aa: CASSPGGYGYTF

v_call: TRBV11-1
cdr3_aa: CASSIQGGRETQYF

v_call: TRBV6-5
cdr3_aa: CASSYGGGRGQETQYF

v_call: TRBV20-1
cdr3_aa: CSARDSAGADEQYF

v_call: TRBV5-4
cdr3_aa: CASSLAGDREETQYF

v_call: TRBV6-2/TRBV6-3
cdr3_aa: CASRGPIYGYTF

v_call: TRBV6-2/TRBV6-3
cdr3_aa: CASSYLDRPGYTF

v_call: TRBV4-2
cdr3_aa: CASSQVATPGTEAFF

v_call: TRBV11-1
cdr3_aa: CASSFFRTSGSYNEQFF

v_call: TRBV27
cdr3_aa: CASRRQGAVGELFF

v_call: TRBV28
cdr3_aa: CASELRGQPQHF

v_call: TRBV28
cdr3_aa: CASSPQGEINTGELFF

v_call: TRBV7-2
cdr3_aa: CASSLAWTGELFF

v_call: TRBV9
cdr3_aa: CASSARQVGDTIYF

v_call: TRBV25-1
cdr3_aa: CASSDKGARDEQFF

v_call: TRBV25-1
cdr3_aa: CASSEGVGGPFYEQYF

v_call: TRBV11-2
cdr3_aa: CASSYGPPTQYF

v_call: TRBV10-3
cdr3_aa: CAIRGTVNTGELFF

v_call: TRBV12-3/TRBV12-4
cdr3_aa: CASSTGQGAVETQYF

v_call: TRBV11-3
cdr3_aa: CASSLGEKITYEQYF

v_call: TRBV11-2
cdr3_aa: CASSPRGPTNTGELFF

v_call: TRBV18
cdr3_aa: CASSPNRGEYTQYF

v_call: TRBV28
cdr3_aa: CASSLRQGEAFF

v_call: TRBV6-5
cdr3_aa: CASSYESAGGYTF

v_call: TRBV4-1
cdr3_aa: CASSQLTVNSPLHF

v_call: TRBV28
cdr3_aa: CASSSSGHNEKLFF

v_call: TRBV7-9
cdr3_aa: CASSFLSEQYF

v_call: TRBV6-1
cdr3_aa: CASCTAYEQYF

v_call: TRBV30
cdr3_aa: CAWAGTGNNEQFF

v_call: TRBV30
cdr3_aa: CAWSRGPTGEPQHF

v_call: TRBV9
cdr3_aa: CASSASGTDYGYTF

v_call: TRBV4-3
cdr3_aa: CASSQGGGADTQYF

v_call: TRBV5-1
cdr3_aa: CASSLAKGNTEAFF

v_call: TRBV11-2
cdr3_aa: CASSRGPSGMGREQYF

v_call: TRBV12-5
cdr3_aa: CASGFLDGRDDSPLHF

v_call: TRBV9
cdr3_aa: CASSVAGEYNQPQHF

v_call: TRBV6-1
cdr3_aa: CASSRDLNTGELFF